The 23 T cell receptor beta chains reported below all come from one sample, sequenced in a study of tumor-infiltrating lymphocytes in primary liver carcinoma. Unsorted bulk tissue (roughly 19-31 mg) underwent RNA and DNA co-extraction. The investigators made TCR beta cDNA from about 500 ng total RNA, using a constant-region primer. Employing slightly modified ARM-PCR, three nested multiplex PCR rounds were run, and these gave rise to the TCR beta libraries. The two initial PCR rounds, ten to eleven cycles each, used TRBV1-TRBV30 forward and C-beta reverse primers. TCRdb recomputed calls from the multiplex PCR reads with MiXCR, one row per CDR3 protein. The sample records about 99,000 distinct CDR3 sequences, roughly 69% being singletons. Sequenced sample: liver tumor tissue from sampling region 5. Subset noted: tumor region T5, tumor centre. The receptors here all came from a woman aged 60-75 years with primary liver carcinoma and hepatitis B virus infection.

The rearrangement uses TRBV5-1 and TRBJ2-3, with D perhaps TRBD2 (6 bases). The germline V and J ends were trimmed by 2 bases and 2 bases, with 12 bases remaining between them. This CDR3 comprises 15 residues. CDR1 is SGHRS and CDR2 is YFSETQ in the germline V gene. In DNA form, the CDR3 reads TGCGCCAGCAGCTTACTAACGGGAGTCACAGATACGCAGTATTTT. This gives the protein CASSLLTGVTDTQYF.

This clonotype has only one observation. This clone may be a read error of a much larger clone one base away. The chain couples TRBV18 to TRBJ2-5; D is unclear. CDR3 size: 13 residues. Germline values: CDR1 KGHSH, CDR2 LQKENI. CDR3 in DNA: TGTGTCAGCTCACCAAGGTCAGAAGAGACCCAGTACTTC. Amino acid sequence: CVSSPRSEETQYF.

Regarding this clonotype: An end of the junction differs from the germline gene, which may be a read error. The chain links TRBV11-2 to TRBJ2-7; TRBD2 matches at 9 bases. The CDR3 runs 14 residues. The germline CDR1 and CDR2 sequences are SGHAT and FQNNGV. The CDR3 nucleotides are TGTGACAGCAGCTTGAGTAGCGGGAGTTACGGGCAGTACTTC. Its translation: CDSSLSSGSYGQYF.

Of note for this clonotype: A read error may produce the germline difference seen at one junction end. The chain has TRBV5-6 and TRBJ1-2; possibly TRBD1 for D (5 bases). This CDR3 comprises 15 residues. Germline CDR1 SGHDT, CDR2 YYEEEE. The chain's CDR3 is CASSYAGPVSYVYTF. CDR3 coding DNA: TGTGCCAGCAGCTATGCAGGGCCGGTTAGCTATGTCTACACCTTC.

This clonotype has ten or more counts. This chain uses TRBV4-2 with TRBJ2-1; 12 nucleotides line up with TRBD2. CDR3 length: 16 amino acids. In germline, CDR1 is LGHNA, CDR2 YNFKEQ. The V segment lost 7 bases and the J segment 10 bases; nucleotides outside the gene matches: 14. In nucleotides, the CDR3 is TGTGCCAGCACGGGACACGGACTAGCGGGAACTCAGGAGCAGTTCTTC. This encodes CASTGHGLAGTQEQFF.

A remark on this clonotype: One junction end disagrees with the germline gene, perhaps due to a read error. V usage is TRBV7-3 and J usage is TRBJ2-3; possibly TRBD2 for D (5 bases). The germline gives CDR1 SGHTA, CDR2 FQGTGA. This CDR3 contains 15 residues. CDR3 sequence (DNA): TGTGGCAGCAGCTTAGGAGTGGGAGGCACAGATACGCAGTATTTT. As protein: CGSSLGVGGTDTQYF.

This chain uses TRBV24-1 with TRBJ1-5, with D hard to call. V was clipped by 0 bases and J by 5 bases, with 13 bases between them. Per germline, CDR1 KGHDR and CDR2 SFDVKD. The CDR3 consists of 16 residues. CDR3 protein: CATSDLRPHRHQPQHF. In DNA, the CDR3 is TGTGCCACCAGTGATTTGCGGCCCCATCGGCATCAGCCCCAGCATTTT.

Concerning this clonotype: Since the CDR3 does not end with the conserved phenylalanine or tryptophan, this likely comes from a read error. CDR3 residues: CARNRGGEQFV. The CDR3 DNA follows: TGTGCCAGGAACAGGGGGGGTGAGCAGTTCGTC. V gene TRBV19 combines with J gene TRBJ2-1, with D perhaps TRBD1 (8 bases). V was shortened by 9 bases and J by 9 bases, with 12 bases between the two germline ends. CDR3 length equals 11 residues. Germline V gives CDR1 LNHDA, CDR2 SQIVND (reference sequence).

As to this clonotype: A much more abundant neighbour one base away suggests this may be a read error. The chain has TRBV5-1 and TRBJ1-1, with D unresolved. Germline CDR1 SGHRS, CDR2 YFSETQ. CDR3 length: 14 amino acids. Trimming removed 3 bases at V and 1 base at J, with 10 bases between. The chain's CDR3 is CASSSRQTNTEAFF. Here the CDR3 DNA reads TGCGCCAGCAGCTCGCGGCAGACGAACACTGAAGCTTTCTTT.

Of note for this clonotype: The CDR3 ends on some other residue instead of the conserved phenylalanine or tryptophan, so this is likely a read error. The chain carries TRBV11-2 and TRBJ1-1; possible D gene TRBD1, 5 bases. CDR1 SGHAT and CDR2 FQNNGV come from the germline V gene. CDR3 size: 13 residues. The CDR3 loop reads CASSRGGNTGAFV. CDR3 DNA: TGTGCCAGCAGCAGGGGTGGGAACACTGGAGCTTTCGTT.

As for this clonotype: One end of the junction does not line up with germline, which may come from a read error. The V call is TRBV5-1, the J call TRBJ2-3; the match to TRBD2 covers 10 bases. Germline V gives CDR1 SGHRS, CDR2 YFSETQ. CDR3 length: 15 residues. Here the CDR3 reads CASGPTSGIIDTQYF. The CDR3 nucleotides read TGCGCCAGCGGCCCCACTAGCGGGATCATCGATACGCAATATTTT.

In the case of this clonotype: At one end, the junction sequence differs from germline, possibly due to a read error. The chain couples TRBV11-1 to TRBJ2-3, with TRBD2 identical over 7 bases. The CDR3 covers 14 residues. From germline, CDR1 is SGHAT and CDR2 FQDESV (reference sequence). CDR3 nucleotide sequence: TGTGCCGGCAACTTAGGGCAACGTGCGGGAGAGTCTCACTTT. Its translation: CAGNLGQRAGESHF.

Note on this clonotype: Likely a read error: the CDR3 ends without its conserved phenylalanine or tryptophan. The chain carries TRBV11-2 and TRBJ2-1; 7 bases align to TRBD2. Unmatched junction bases numbered 10, after V lost 7 bases and J lost 10 bases. The length of the CDR3 is 13 residues. Looked up from germline, CDR1 is SGHAT and CDR2 is FQNNGV. The CDR3 DNA reads TGTGCCAGCAACTGGACTAGTGGGGCAGAGCAGTTCTTA. Its translation: CASNWTSGAEQFL.

On this clonotype: This clone may be a read error of a much larger clone one base away. This CDR3 is CASREETQYF. The CDR3 region has the DNA TGCGCCAGCAGAGAGGAGACCCAGTACTTC. The chain couples TRBV5-1 to TRBJ2-5; D unclear. The CDR3 length is 10 residues. Germline values: CDR1 SGHRS, CDR2 YFSETQ. The V end was cut by 5 bases, the J end by 5 bases, with 4 bases between.

This clonotype appeared many times. The chain recombines TRBV6-1 with TRBJ2-1, with 9 nucleotides matching TRBD1. Germline V gives CDR1 MNHNS, CDR2 SASEGT. The CDR3 runs 15 residues. V was pared by 6 bases and J by 7 bases, with 10 bases of the junction left unmatched. The chain's CDR3 is CASSSRDRVANEQFF. The CDR3 DNA reads as TGTGCCAGCAGCTCCCGGGACAGGGTTGCAAATGAGCAGTTCTTC.

In the case of this clonotype: An end of the junction differs from the germline gene, which may be a read error. The gene calls are TRBV7-8 and TRBJ1-5, with D unclear. Germline CDR1 is SGHVS and CDR2 is FQNEAQ. This CDR3 has 13 amino acids. The CDR3 DNA is TGTGCCAGCTGCTTAAACCCGACGGAGCCCCAGCATTTT. Its translation is CASCLNPTEPQHF.

A note on this clonotype: A junction boundary mismatches the germline segment, possibly from a read error. The chain recombines TRBV11-2 with TRBJ2-2; the D call may be TRBD1 or TRBD2 (5 bases each). The germline V gene encodes CDR1 SGHAT and CDR2 FQNNGV. The CDR3 length is 15 residues. The CDR3 region is CASGIFGGNTGELFF. The CDR3 DNA follows: TGCGCCAGCGGCATATTTGGGGGGAACACCGGGGAGCTGTTTTTT.

The genes are TRBV11-2 and TRBJ1-1; D is ambiguous. This CDR3 has 15 residues. The germline V gene has CDR1 SGHAT and CDR2 FQNNGV. Deletions cut 6 bases from V and 1 base from J, with 15 bases between. In DNA, the CDR3 is TGTGCCAGCAGTTTTAGACAAAGCTGGAACACTGAAGCTTTCTTT. This encodes CASSFRQSWNTEAFF. Combining the CDR3 with reference TRBV11-2 and TRBJ1-1 gives the whole variable domain EAGVAQSPRYKIIEKRQSVAFWCNPISGHATLYWYQQILGQGPKLLIQFQNNGVVDDSQLPKDRFSAERLKGVDSTLKIQPAKLEDSAVYLCASSFRQSWNTEAFFGQGTRLTVV.

Concerning this clonotype itself: The conserved phenylalanine or tryptophan normally closing the CDR3 is absent here, so this likely arose from a read error. The V gene is TRBV12-3 or TRBV12-4, the J gene TRBJ2-2; possibly TRBD2 for D (5 bases). The CDR3 is made up of 14 amino acids. The V end was cut by 2 bases, the J end by 7 bases, with 11 bases between. DNA of the CDR3: TGTGCCAGCAGTTTAATGGGAGCAATCGGGGAGCTGTTTTAT. It translates to CASSLMGAIGELFY.

With respect to this clonotype: A much larger clone sits a single nucleotide away, making a read error possible. V and J are TRBV6-1 and TRBJ2-1; a weak D match, TRBD1 (6 bases). This CDR3 is built from 17 residues. Germline loops: CDR1 MNHNS, CDR2 SASEGT. CDR3 coding DNA: TGTGTCAGCAGTGAAGCGCGTGGGGGCAGGGTAATCTATGAGCAGTTCTTC. Translation gives CVSSEARGGRVIYEQFF.

This clonotype was seen a few times. A much more abundant neighbour one base away suggests this may be a read error. Likely a read error: the CDR3 ends without its conserved phenylalanine or tryptophan. The CDR3 DNA reads TGCAGCGTTGAAAAGGCTAGCGGGTACACAGATACGCAGTATTCT. It translates to CSVEKASGYTDTQYS. The chain is built from TRBV29-1 and TRBJ2-3; 8 bases line up with TRBD2. After removal of 2 bases from V and 2 bases from J, the junction contained 6 bases not matched to a gene. This CDR3 region has 15 residues. Germline-derived CDR1 and CDR2 are SQVTM and ANQGSEA.

The genes are TRBV9 and TRBJ2-1, with D hard to call. V was shortened by 1 base and J by 1 base, with 0 bases between the two germline ends. The V gene's germline CDR1 is SGDLS and CDR2 YYNGEE. The CDR3 covers 12 residues. For the CDR3, the DNA is TGTGCCAGCAGCGTATCCTACAATGAGCAGTTCTTC. Encoded protein: CASSVSYNEQFF.

Worth noting for this clonotype: A much bigger clone sits one base away, suggesting this may be a read error. The V call is TRBV4-2, the J call TRBJ2-1; D possibly corresponds to TRBD2 (5 bases). Trimming took 3 bases from V and 9 from J, leaving 18 bases between them. CDR1 LGHNA and CDR2 YNFKEQ come from the germline V gene. The length of the CDR3 is 15 residues. The CDR3 DNA reads TGTGCCAGCAGCCAGGAACTAGTGGGAAAGGGTGAGCAGTTCTTC. This codes for CASSQELVGKGEQFF.